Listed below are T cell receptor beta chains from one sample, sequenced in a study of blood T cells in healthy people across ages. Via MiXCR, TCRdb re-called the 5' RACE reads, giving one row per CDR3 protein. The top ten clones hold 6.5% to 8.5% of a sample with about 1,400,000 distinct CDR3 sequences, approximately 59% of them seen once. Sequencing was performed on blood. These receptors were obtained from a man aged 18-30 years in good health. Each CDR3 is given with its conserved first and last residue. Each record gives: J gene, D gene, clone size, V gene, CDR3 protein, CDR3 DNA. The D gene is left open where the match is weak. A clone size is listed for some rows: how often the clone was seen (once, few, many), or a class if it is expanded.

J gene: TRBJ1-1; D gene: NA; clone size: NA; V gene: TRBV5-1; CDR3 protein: CASSLVLGTHGGDTEAFF; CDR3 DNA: TGCGCCAGCAGCTTGGTACTTGGGACTCACGGGGGGGACACTGAAGCTTTCTTT
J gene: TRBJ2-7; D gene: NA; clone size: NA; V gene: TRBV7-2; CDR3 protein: CASSLGTGGQYF; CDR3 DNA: TGTGCCAGCAGCTTAGGGACTGGTGGGCAGTACTTC
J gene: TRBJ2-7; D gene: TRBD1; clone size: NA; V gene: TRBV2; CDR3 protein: CASTQFRTTGTKQYF; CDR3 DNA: TGTGCCAGCACCCAATTTAGGACGACAGGGACCAAGCAGTACTTC
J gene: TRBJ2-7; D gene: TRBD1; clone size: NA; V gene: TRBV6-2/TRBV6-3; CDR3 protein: CASSRTGGAEQYF; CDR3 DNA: TGTGCCAGCAGTAGGACAGGGGGCGCCGAGCAGTACTTC
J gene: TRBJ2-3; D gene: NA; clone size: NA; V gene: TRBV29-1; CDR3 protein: CSVESRATGTDTQYF; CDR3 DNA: TGCAGCGTTGAGAGTCGCGCAACTGGCACAGATACGCAGTATTTT
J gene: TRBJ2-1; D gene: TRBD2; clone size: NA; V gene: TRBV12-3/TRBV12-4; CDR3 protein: CASSQGLAGAWNEQFF; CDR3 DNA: TGTGCCAGCAGTCAAGGTTTGGCGGGAGCCTGGAATGAGCAGTTCTTC
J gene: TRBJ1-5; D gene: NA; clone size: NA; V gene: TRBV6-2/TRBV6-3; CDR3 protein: CASSYRREDQPQHF; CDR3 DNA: TGTGCCAGCAGTTATCGCCGGGAGGATCAGCCCCAGCATTTT
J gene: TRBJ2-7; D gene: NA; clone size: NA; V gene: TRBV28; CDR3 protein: CASKESPDYEQYF; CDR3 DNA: TGTGCCAGCAAGGAGTCACCCGACTACGAGCAGTACTTC
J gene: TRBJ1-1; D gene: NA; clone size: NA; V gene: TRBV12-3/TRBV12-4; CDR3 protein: CASRRVPGVTEAFF; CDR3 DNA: TGTGCCAGCAGAAGAGTTCCAGGGGTGACTGAAGCTTTCTTT
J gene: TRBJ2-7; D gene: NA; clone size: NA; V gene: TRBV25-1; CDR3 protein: CASTSPGGSLSDEQYF; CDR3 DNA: TGTGCCAGCACATCCCCTGGGGGGAGTCTCTCCGACGAGCAGTACTTC
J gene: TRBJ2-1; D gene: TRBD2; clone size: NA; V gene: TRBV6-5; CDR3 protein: CASSYGLAGGNEQFF; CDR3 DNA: TGTGCCAGCAGTTATGGACTAGCGGGGGGCAATGAGCAGTTCTTC
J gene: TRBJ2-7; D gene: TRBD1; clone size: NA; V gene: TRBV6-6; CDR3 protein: CASSTLTGGFNEQYF; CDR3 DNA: TGTGCCAGCAGCACCCTGACAGGGGGCTTCAATGAGCAGTACTTC
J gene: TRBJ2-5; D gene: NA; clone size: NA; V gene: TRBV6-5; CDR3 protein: CASSYSTRGREETQYF; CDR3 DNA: TGTGCCAGCAGTTACTCCACTCGAGGCCGTGAAGAGACCCAGTACTTC
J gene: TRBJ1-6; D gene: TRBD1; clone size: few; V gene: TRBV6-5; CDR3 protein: CASSLHQGAPLHF; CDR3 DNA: TGTGCCAGCAGCCTACATCAGGGGGCACCCCTCCACTTT
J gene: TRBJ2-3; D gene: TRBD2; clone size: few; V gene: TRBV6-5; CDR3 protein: CASSYAPWGVAGSTDTQYF; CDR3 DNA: TGTGCCAGCAGTTACGCCCCTTGGGGAGTAGCGGGTAGCACAGATACGCAGTATTTT
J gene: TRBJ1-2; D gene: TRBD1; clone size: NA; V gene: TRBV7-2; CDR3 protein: CASSLTQQGIYGYTF; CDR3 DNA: TGTGCCAGCAGCTTGACCCAACAGGGGATCTATGGCTACACCTTC
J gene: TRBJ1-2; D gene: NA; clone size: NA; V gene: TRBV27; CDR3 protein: CVSSLVAGSYGYTF; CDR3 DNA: TGTGTCAGCAGTTTGGTGGCAGGGAGTTATGGCTACACCTTC
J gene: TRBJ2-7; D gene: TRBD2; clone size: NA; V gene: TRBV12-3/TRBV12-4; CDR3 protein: CASSFWLAGSGEQYF; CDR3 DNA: TGTGCCAGCAGTTTTTGGCTAGCGGGAAGTGGTGAGCAGTACTTC
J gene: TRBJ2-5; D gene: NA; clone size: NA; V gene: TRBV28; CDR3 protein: CASSLNGSPLETQYF; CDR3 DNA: TGTGCCAGCAGTTTAAACGGGAGTCCCTTGGAGACCCAGTACTTC
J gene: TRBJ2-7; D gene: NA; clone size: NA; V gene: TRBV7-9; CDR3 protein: CASSLIEGEDYEQYF; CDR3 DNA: TGTGCCAGCAGCTTAATAGAGGGGGAAGATTACGAGCAGTACTTC
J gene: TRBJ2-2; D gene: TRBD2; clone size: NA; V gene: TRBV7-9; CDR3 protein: CASHITRLAGGNTGELFF; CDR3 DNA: TGTGCCAGCCATATCACCCGACTAGCGGGAGGGAACACCGGGGAGCTGTTTTTT
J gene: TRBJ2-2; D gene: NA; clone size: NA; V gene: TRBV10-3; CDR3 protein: CAISEQLYAGELFF; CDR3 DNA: TGTGCCATCAGTGAGCAGCTATATGCCGGGGAGCTGTTTTTT
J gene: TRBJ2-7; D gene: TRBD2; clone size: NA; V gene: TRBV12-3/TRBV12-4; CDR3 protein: CASSEAGPAYEQYF; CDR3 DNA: TGTGCCAGCAGCGAAGCGGGACCTGCCTACGAGCAGTACTTC
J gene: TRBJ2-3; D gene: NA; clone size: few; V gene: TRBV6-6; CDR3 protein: CASRGEAVGTDTQYF; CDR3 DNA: TGTGCCAGCAGGGGGGAGGCGGTGGGCACAGATACGCAGTATTTT
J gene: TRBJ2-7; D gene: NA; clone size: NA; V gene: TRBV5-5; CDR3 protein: CASSLAGRAHYEQYF; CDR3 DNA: TGTGCCAGCAGCTTGGCGGGCAGGGCCCACTACGAGCAGTACTTC
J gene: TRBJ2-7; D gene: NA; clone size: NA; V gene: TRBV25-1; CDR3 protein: CASSESARESPNSYGQYF; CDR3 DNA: TGTGCCAGCAGTGAATCTGCCCGGGAGTCTCCTAACTCCTACGGGCAGTACTTC
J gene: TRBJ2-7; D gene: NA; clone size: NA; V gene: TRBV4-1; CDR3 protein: CASSQGHHEQYF; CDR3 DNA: TGCGCCAGCAGCCAAGGTCACCACGAGCAGTACTTC
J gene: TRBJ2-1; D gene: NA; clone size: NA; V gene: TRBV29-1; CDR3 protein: CSVLPLSTGNEQFF; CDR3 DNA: TGCAGCGTACTGCCTTTGTCGACAGGTAATGAGCAGTTCTTC
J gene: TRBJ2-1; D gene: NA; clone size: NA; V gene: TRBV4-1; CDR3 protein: CASSQAPVLLDREQFF; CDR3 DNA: TGCGCCAGCAGCCAAGCTCCGGTGTTGTTAGACCGTGAGCAGTTCTTC
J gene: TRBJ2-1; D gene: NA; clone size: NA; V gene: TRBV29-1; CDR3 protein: CSILIGFYNEQFF; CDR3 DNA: TGCAGCATCCTGATTGGGTTCTACAATGAGCAGTTCTTC
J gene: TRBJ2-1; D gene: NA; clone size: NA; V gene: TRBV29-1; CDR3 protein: CSVLPGLHTYNEQFF; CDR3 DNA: TGCAGCGTCCTTCCGGGACTCCACACCTACAATGAGCAGTTCTTC
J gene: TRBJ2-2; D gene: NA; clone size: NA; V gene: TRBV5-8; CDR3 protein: CASSGRNTGEQFF; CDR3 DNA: TGTGCCAGCAGCGGAAGAAACACCGGGGAGCAGTTTTTT
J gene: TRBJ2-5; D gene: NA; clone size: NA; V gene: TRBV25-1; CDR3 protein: CASSPAEGWETQYF; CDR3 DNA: TGTGCCAGCAGCCCCGCGGAGGGCTGGGAGACCCAGTACTTC
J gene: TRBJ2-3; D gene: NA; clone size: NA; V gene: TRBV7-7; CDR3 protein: CASRLFSGADTQYF; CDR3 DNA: TGTGCCAGCAGGCTTTTCTCGGGGGCAGATACGCAGTATTTT
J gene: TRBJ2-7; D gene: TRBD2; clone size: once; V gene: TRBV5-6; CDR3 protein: CASSRRLAGLLYEQYF; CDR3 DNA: TGTGCCAGCAGCCGCCGACTAGCGGGTCTACTCTACGAGCAGTACTTC
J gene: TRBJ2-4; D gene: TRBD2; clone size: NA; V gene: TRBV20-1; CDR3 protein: CSAPAGGRNIQYF; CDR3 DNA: TGCAGTGCTCCTGCGGGAGGGAGAAACATTCAGTACTTC
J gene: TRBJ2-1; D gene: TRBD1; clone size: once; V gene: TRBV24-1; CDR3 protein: CATSDLGQGGNEQFF; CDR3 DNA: TGTGCCACCAGTGATCTTGGACAGGGCGGCAATGAGCAGTTCTTC